A single sample is the source of the 29 T cell receptor beta chains below, sequenced in a study of T cell changes during pregnancy in multiple sclerosis. Profiled with immunoSEQ multiplex PCR; TCRdb holds only in-frame clones, not every one. The profile covers around 36,000 clones, with more than 85% appearing a single time and around 13% taken by the ten largest. The sequenced sample was CD8+ T cells from peripheral blood mononuclear cells, obtained in the first trimester of pregnancy. The receptors derive from a female donor with multiple sclerosis, enrolled in a pregnancy study.

J is TRBJ1-6 and V is TRBV27; 7 bases line up with TRBD1. V shed 5 bases, J shed 6 bases, and the junction held 10 bases outside the gene matches. Germline assignment: CDR1 MNHEY and CDR2 SMNVEV (reference sequence). The CDR3 sequence is 16 residues long. CDR3 in DNA: TGTGCCAGCAGTGGGGGGTATGACAGGGCTAATTCACCCCTCCACTTT. Encoded protein: CASSGGYDRANSPLHF.

The chain couples TRBV5-4 to TRBJ1-2; perhaps TRBD1 as D (6 bases). With 2 bases removed from V and 1 base from J, the gap between germline ends came to 18 bases. Germline V lookup: CDR1 SGHNT, CDR2 YYREEE (reference sequence). The CDR3 totals 17 residues. CDR3 in DNA: TGTGCCAGCAGCTTAGACGGACAGCAGGAGCTTAACTATGGCTACACCTTC. It specifies CASSLDGQQELNYGYTF. The variable domain in full, with the rest retrieved from reference TRBV5-4 and TRBJ1-2, is ETGVTQSPTHLIKTRGQQVTLRCSSQSGHNTVSWYQQALGQGPQFIFQYYREEENGRGNFPPRFSGLQFPNYSSELNVNALELDDSALYLCASSLDGQQELNYGYTFGSGTRLTVV.

The chain recombines TRBV7-3 with TRBJ2-1; 7 bases match TRBD1. V dropped 5 bases and J dropped 6; count of bases not matched to a gene: 10. The CDR3 consists of 15 residues. Germline assignment: CDR1 SGHTA and CDR2 FQGTGA. In DNA, the CDR3 is TGTGCCAGCAGCGAAGAAGGGGGCGTGGGCAATGAGCAGTTCTTC. It yields the protein CASSEEGGVGNEQFF.

This chain connects TRBV15 to TRBJ1-4; 7 nucleotides agree with TRBD1. CDR1 is LNHNV and CDR2 is YYDKDF in the germline V gene (reference sequence). Trimming took 3 bases from V and 5 from J; bases not matched to a gene: 12. There are 17 residues in the CDR3. The CDR3 nucleotides are TGTGCCACCAGCAGGACAGGGCGCCCGATGTTGAATGAAAAACTGTTTTTT. Translating it yields CATSRTGRPMLNEKLFF.

This rearrangement joins TRBV29-1 to TRBJ2-7; D may be TRBD1 (5 bases). The CDR3 has 11 residues. The V gene lost 5 bases and the J gene lost 5 bases, with 10 bases spanning the gap. Germline values: CDR1 SQVTM, CDR2 ANQGSEA. CDR3 nucleotide sequence: TGCAGCGTTCCAGGGATGAACGAGCAGTACTTC. Protein product: CSVPGMNEQYF.

The chain joins TRBV29-1 to TRBJ2-7; weak D call: TRBD2 (7 bases). The V gene lost 5 bases and the J gene lost 2 bases, with 13 bases spanning the gap. Germline CDR1 and CDR2: SQVTM and ANQGSEA. This CDR3 is built from 13 residues. This CDR3 reads CSVITGRAYEQYF. In nucleotides, the CDR3 is TGCAGCGTTATCACAGGGAGGGCCTACGAGCAGTACTTC.

V usage is TRBV12-2 and J usage is TRBJ1-1; no DNA check was done on the table's D call, TRBD1. TRBV12-2 is a documented pseudogene. CDR3 length: 13 amino acids. CDR3 residues: CASRRQGNTEAFF. The CDR3 nucleotides are TGTGCAAGTCGACGACAGGGGAACACTGAAGCTTTCTTT.

The chain recombines TRBV2 with TRBJ1-5; 10 bases fit TRBD1. The germline V gene has CDR1 SNHLY and CDR2 FYNNEI. The CDR3 runs to 17 residues. The J segment lost 10 bases and the V segment lost 4 bases, leaving 16 bases of the junction unmatched. CDR3 residues: CASSGDRGEAQISPQHF. The DNA of the CDR3 is TGTGCCAGCAGTGGGGACAGGGGAGAAGCTCAAATCAGCCCCCAGCATTTT.

The chain has TRBV2 and TRBJ1-1; a weak D match, TRBD1 (5 bases). The CDR3 is made up of 12 amino acids. From germline, CDR1 is SNHLY and CDR2 FYNNEI. V lost 8 bases to trimming and J lost 5 bases, with 12 bases between them. The CDR3 DNA reads as TGTGCCAGCCCCAAGGGGTGGACTGAAGCTTTCTTT. Protein product: CASPKGWTEAFF. Full variable domain (rest looked up from reference TRBV2 and TRBJ1-1): EPEVTQTPSHQVTQMGQEVILRCVPISNHLYFYWYRQILGQKVEFLVSFYNNEISEKSEIFDDQFSVERPDGSNFTLKIRSTKLEDSAMYFCASPKGWTEAFFGQGTRLTVV.

This clone was detected only once. The chain uses TRBV15 and TRBJ2-2; no clear D gene. With 4 bases removed from V and 4 bases from J, the gap between germline ends came to 13 bases. The CDR3 length is 15 residues. CDR1 and CDR2 from the germline V gene are LNHNV and YYDKDF (reference sequence). CDR3 sequence: CATSISGLPTGELFF. Here the CDR3 DNA reads TGTGCCACCAGCATCTCGGGTCTCCCCACCGGGGAGCTGTTTTTT.

V is TRBV10-3 and J is TRBJ1-2; 8 nucleotides line up with TRBD1. V gave up 6 bases and J gave up 8 bases; unmatched junction bases: 5. CDR3 length: 12 residues. Germline V gene data show CDR1 as ENHRY and CDR2 as SYGVKD. The CDR3 loop is CAIRTGAGGYTF. The CDR3 DNA sequence: TGTGCCATCAGGACAGGGGCGGGAGGCTACACCTTC.

The V gene is TRBV5-1, the J gene TRBJ2-7; TRBD2 aligns across 14 bases. The CDR3 is 17 amino acids. Per the germline V gene, CDR1 is SGHRS and CDR2 is YFSETQ. After removal of 4 bases from V and 2 bases from J, the junction contained 8 bases not matched to a gene. CDR3 in amino acids: CASSIGLAGGSTYEQYF. The CDR3 bases are TGCGCCAGCAGCATCGGACTAGCGGGGGGCTCCACCTACGAGCAGTACTTC.

In DNA form, the CDR3 reads TGTGCCAGCAGTGAAGCCCGGGTTTACTACGAGCAGTACTTC. It specifies CASSEARVYYEQYF. The V gene is TRBV2, the J gene TRBJ2-7; no clear D. The CDR3 sequence is 14 residues long. Germline CDR1 and CDR2: SNHLY and FYNNEI. V lost 0 bases, J lost 3 bases, and 9 bases lay in between.

The genes are TRBV10-3 and TRBJ2-7; tentative D call: TRBD2 (6 bases). Germline assignment: CDR1 ENHRY and CDR2 SYGVKD. Trimming removed 2 bases from V and 4 bases from J, with 12 bases in between. The CDR3 runs to 14 residues. CDR3 residues: CAISEGGDGYEQYF. CDR3 bases: TGTGCCATCAGTGAGGGAGGGGACGGGTACGAGCAGTACTTC.

This chain links TRBV2 with TRBJ1-4; no clear D gene. Trimming cost V 6 bases and J 4 bases, with 9 bases left between them. Germline-derived CDR1 and CDR2 are SNHLY and FYNNEI. The CDR3 is 13 residues long. The CDR3 reads CASRDFINEKLFF. CDR3 DNA: TGTGCCAGCAGGGACTTTATTAATGAAAAACTGTTTTTT.

The chain carries TRBV7-8 and TRBJ1-1; TRBD1 matches 9 bases. The CDR3 loop spans 17 amino acids. Germline V lookup: CDR1 SGHVS, CDR2 FQNEAQ. Trimming removed 5 bases from V and 0 bases from J; junction bases left unmatched: 10. The chain's CDR3 is CASSLPGQGKLNTEAFF. CDR3 DNA sequence: TGTGCCAGCAGCCTCCCCGGACAGGGGAAATTGAACACTGAAGCTTTCTTT.

The chain combines TRBV7-8 with TRBJ1-4, with TRBD1 identical over 11 bases. The CDR3 is 17 amino acids. The trim removed 8 bases at V and 4 bases at J, leaving 12 bases unmatched. Germline CDR1 and CDR2: SGHVS and FQNEAQ. The CDR3 loop reads CASARTGGLPYNEKLFF. In DNA, the CDR3 is TGTGCCAGCGCCAGGACAGGGGGCCTCCCGTATAATGAAAAACTGTTTTTT.

The chain links TRBV5-4 to TRBJ2-1; TRBD2 matches at 10 bases. V was clipped by 2 bases and J by 7 bases; unmatched bases: 12. The CDR3 is 17 residues long. The germline CDR1 and CDR2 sequences are SGHNT and YYREEE (reference sequence). The CDR3 nucleotides are TGTGCCAGCAGCTTCGGGGATAGCGGGGGGCGTTTTAATGAGCAGTTCTTC. The encoded protein is CASSFGDSGGRFNEQFF.

This sequence joins TRBV15 and TRBJ2-5; the D is unclear. CDR1 is LNHNV, CDR2 YYDKDF, per germline (reference sequence). V lost 4 bases and J 4 bases, leaving 19 bases between the germline ends. The CDR3 covers 16 residues. The CDR3 here is CATSTYRQVDPETQYF. The DNA of the CDR3 is TGTGCCACCAGCACATACCGGCAGGTGGATCCAGAGACCCAGTACTTC. Filled out from reference TRBV15 and TRBJ2-5, the complete variable domain reads DAMVIQNPRYQVTQFGKPVTLSCSQTLNHNVMYWYQQKSSQAPKLLFHYYDKDFNNEADTPDNFQSRRPNTSFCFLDIRSPGLGDTAMYLCATSTYRQVDPETQYFGPGTRLLVL.

The rearrangement links TRBV19 to TRBJ2-1; possibly TRBD1 for D (6 bases). The CDR3 is made up of 12 amino acids. Germline CDR1 LNHDA, CDR2 SQIVND (reference sequence). V gave up 2 bases and J gave up 8 bases, with 7 bases separating them. For the CDR3, the DNA is TGTGCCAGTAGTATATGGGGGCATGAGCAGTTCTTC. It translates to CASSIWGHEQFF.

The rearrangement uses TRBV4-1 and TRBJ2-3; 8 bases match TRBD2. The CDR3 is 17 amino acids. Per germline, CDR1 MGHRA and CDR2 YSYEKL. With 0 bases clipped from V and 2 bases from J, the junction kept 7 bases outside the gene matches. This CDR3 reads CASSQEGGGPSTDTQYF. DNA of the CDR3: TGCGCCAGCAGCCAAGAAGGCGGGGGGCCCTCCACAGATACGCAGTATTTT.

The genes are TRBV9 and TRBJ1-1, with D possibly TRBD1 on 5 matching bases. Germline CDR1 SGDLS, CDR2 YYNGEE. The V gene lost 0 bases and the J gene lost 4 bases, with 13 bases spanning the gap. The CDR3 is 15 amino acids. DNA for the CDR3: TGTGCCAGCAGCGTAGGGGGCGGGGGTAGCACTGAAGCTTTCTTT. Amino acids: CASSVGGGGSTEAFF.

This chain uses TRBV2 with TRBJ1-2; maybe TRBD1 (5 bases). Germline loops: CDR1 SNHLY, CDR2 FYNNEI. V was cut by 2 bases and J by 7 bases, with 23 bases left in between. There are 17 residues in the CDR3. In DNA, the CDR3 is TGTGCCAGCAGTGAATCCAGGGAAGAAACATCACGTTCTGGCTACACCTTC. Its protein is CASSESREETSRSGYTF.

This chain joins TRBV25-1 and TRBJ1-2, with D uncertain. The V end was cut by 0 bases, the J end by 1 base, with 6 bases between. CDR3 length equals 14 residues. The germline V gene encodes CDR1 MGHDK and CDR2 SYGVNS. CDR3: CASSEYFSNYGYTF. Here the CDR3 DNA reads TGTGCCAGCAGTGAATATTTCAGTAACTATGGCTACACCTTC.

V gene TRBV27 combines with J gene TRBJ1-1; D gene ambiguous. V gave up 5 bases and J gave up 0 bases, with 10 bases separating them. This CDR3 is built from 14 residues. Looked up from germline, CDR1 is MNHEY and CDR2 is SMNVEV (reference sequence). The CDR3 DNA reads as TGTGCCAGCAGTCCCCGCGCGGTGAACACTGAAGCTTTCTTT. Its translation: CASSPRAVNTEAFF.

The V and J genes are TRBV2 and TRBJ2-7; TRBD1 matches 7 bases. CDR3 length: 14 amino acids. Per germline, CDR1 SNHLY and CDR2 FYNNEI. The J segment lost 4 bases and the V segment lost 8 bases, leaving 11 bases of the junction unmatched. CDR3 protein: CASWRTGEGYEQYF. The CDR3, as DNA: TGTGCCAGCTGGCGGACAGGCGAAGGGTACGAGCAGTACTTC.

The CDR3 bases are TGTGCCAGCAGCCCAACTTCGGGCGGGGCCCCCACAGATACGCAGTATTTT. Its translation: CASSPTSGGAPTDTQYF. The chain joins TRBV5-6 to TRBJ2-3, with D possibly being TRBD2 (6 bases). The length of the CDR3 is 17 residues. Germline V CDR1 and CDR2: SGHDT, YYEEEE. Between the trimmed V and J ends, which lost 4 bases and 2 bases, there was a span of 20 bases. Using reference TRBV5-6 and TRBJ2-3 for the parts outside the CDR3, the full variable domain is DAGVTQSPTHLIKTRGQQVTLRCSPKSGHDTVSWYQQALGQGPQFIFQYYEEEERQRGNFPDRFSGHQFPNYSSELNVNALLLGDSALYLCASSPTSGGAPTDTQYFGPGTRLTVL.

This clone was picked up one time. This sequence joins TRBV7-9 and TRBJ2-5, with 9 positions matching TRBD2. CDR1 SEHNR and CDR2 FQNEAQ come from the germline V gene (reference sequence). CDR3 length equals 15 residues. With 6 bases clipped from V and 5 bases from J, the junction kept 10 bases outside the gene matches. In DNA, the CDR3 is TGTGCCAGCAGTTCCTTGCGGGGGGGCGTGGAGACCCAGTACTTC. This encodes CASSSLRGGVETQYF.

CDR3 sequence reads: CASSQVELAGSETQYF. CDR3 DNA: TGCGCCAGCAGCCAAGTAGAACTAGCGGGGAGCGAGACCCAGTACTTC. The J gene is TRBJ2-5, the V gene TRBV4-1, with 10 bases identical to TRBD2. Germline assignment: CDR1 MGHRA and CDR2 YSYEKL. The CDR3 covers 16 residues. The trim removed 1 base at V and 5 bases at J, leaving 7 bases unmatched.